This passage covers 14 T cell receptor beta chains from one sample sequenced in a study of monozygotic twins with inflammatory bowel disease (dated by TCRdb to about 2019). The method was 5' RACE. Instrument used: Illumina HiSeq 2500. TCRdb reprocessed the reads; each CDR3 protein sequence makes one entry, and DNA is unavailable. The data table for this sample lists about 210,000 distinct CDR3 sequences. The ten largest clones add up to roughly 1.7% of the sample. The sample comprised blood. All receptors come from a human donor with ulcerative colitis or Crohn's disease, or a healthy co-twin of an affected twin (not recorded which).

The chain has TRBV18 and TRBJ1-5. The CDR3 is 17 residues long. Germline loops: CDR1 KGHSH, CDR2 LQKENI. CDR3 amino acids: CASSPRAREAGNQPQHF.

The chain carries TRBV5-6 and TRBJ2-5. Germline CDR1 reads SGHDT; CDR2 reads YYEEEE. The CDR3 totals 13 residues. The CDR3 sequence is CASRPAAGETQYF.

This chain connects TRBV7-2 to TRBJ2-5; absent DNA, TCRdb's TRBD1 call cannot be checked. Germline V gives CDR1 SGHTA, CDR2 FQGNSA. The CDR3 runs to 14 residues. The chain's CDR3 is CASSLRTGQETQYF. Together with reference TRBV7-2 and TRBJ2-5, the CDR3 gives the full variable domain: GAGVSQSPSNKVTEKGKDVELRCDPISGHTALYWYRQSLGQGLEFLIYFQGNSAPDKSGLPSDRFSAERTGGSVSTLTIQRTQQEDSAVYLCASSLRTGQETQYFGPGTRLLVL.

The gene calls are TRBV20-1 and TRBJ2-7; without DNA, the TCRdb call of TRBD1 cannot be checked. The CDR3 extends over 13 amino acids. The germline CDR1 and CDR2 sequences are DFQATT and SNEGSKA (reference sequence). The CDR3 loop is CSVTPGYSYEQYF.

The chain couples TRBV20-1 to TRBJ1-1. The germline CDR1 and CDR2 sequences are DFQATT and SNEGSKA (reference sequence). The CDR3 is made up of 12 amino acids. Here the CDR3 reads CSASATNTEAFF.

The chain couples TRBV5-1 to TRBJ2-1; there is no DNA to check the TCRdb D call of TRBD2. Looked up from germline, CDR1 is SGHRS and CDR2 is YFSETQ. This CDR3 has 15 amino acids. This CDR3 reads CASSLASGGLREQFF. Complete variable domain (other parts from reference TRBV5-1 and TRBJ2-1): KAGVTQTPRYLIKTRGQQVTLSCSPISGHRSVSWYQQTPGQGLQFLFEYFSETQRNKGNFPGRFSGRQFSNSRSEMNVSTLELGDSALYLCASSLASGGLREQFFGPGTRLTVL.

This chain links TRBV12-3 or TRBV12-4 with TRBJ1-2. The CDR3 sequence is 15 residues long. The CDR3: CASSPGRGKVYGYTF.

The CDR3 loop reads CASRIKKLTGTGAYNEQFF. This chain uses TRBV12-3 or TRBV12-4 with TRBJ2-1; TCRdb returns TRBD1, unconfirmable since there is no DNA. There are 19 residues in the CDR3.

V is TRBV5-1 and J is TRBJ1-1; the D gene TCRdb calls, TRBD1, cannot be checked with no DNA. CDR3 length equals 19 residues. Per the germline V gene, CDR1 is SGHRS and CDR2 is YFSETQ. CDR3 region: CASNRGRGRPEVLPTEAFF. Together with reference TRBV5-1 and TRBJ1-1, the CDR3 gives the full variable domain: KAGVTQTPRYLIKTRGQQVTLSCSPISGHRSVSWYQQTPGQGLQFLFEYFSETQRNKGNFPGRFSGRQFSNSRSEMNVSTLELGDSALYLCASNRGRGRPEVLPTEAFFGQGTRLTVV.

The chain has TRBV3-1 and TRBJ1-1; the TCRdb call, TRBD1, lacks DNA for checking. CDR3 length: 12 residues. Germline CDR1 reads LGHDT; CDR2 reads YNNKEL (reference sequence). This CDR3 is CASSLHRGEAFF. Filled out from reference TRBV3-1 and TRBJ1-1, the complete variable domain reads DTAVSQTPKYLVTQMGNDKSIKCEQNLGHDTMYWYKQDSKKFLKIMFSYNNKELIINETVPNRFSPKSPDKAHLNLHINSLELGDSAVYFCASSLHRGEAFFGQGTRLTVV.

The gene calls are TRBV4-1 and TRBJ2-7. The germline CDR1 and CDR2 sequences are MGHRA and YSYEKL. The CDR3 contains 15 residues. The CDR3 region is CASSQDSYQPYEQYF.

The chain couples TRBV5-1 to TRBJ1-6. The CDR3 has 16 residues. The germline CDR1 and CDR2 sequences are SGHRS and YFSETQ. The CDR3 sequence: CASSPNGPDDNSPLHF.

The J gene is TRBJ2-1, the V gene TRBV7-2; TCRdb selects TRBD2, and the lack of DNA leaves this call unchecked. The CDR3 runs 13 residues. CDR1 and CDR2 from the germline V gene are SGHTA and FQGNSA. The CDR3 loop reads CASSKGGGAEQFF.

V and J are TRBV21-1 and TRBJ2-5; the D call from TCRdb, TRBD1, cannot be confirmed without DNA. TRBV21-1 is a recognized pseudogene. The CDR3 contains 15 residues. Here the CDR3 reads CASSGPTSGEETQYF.